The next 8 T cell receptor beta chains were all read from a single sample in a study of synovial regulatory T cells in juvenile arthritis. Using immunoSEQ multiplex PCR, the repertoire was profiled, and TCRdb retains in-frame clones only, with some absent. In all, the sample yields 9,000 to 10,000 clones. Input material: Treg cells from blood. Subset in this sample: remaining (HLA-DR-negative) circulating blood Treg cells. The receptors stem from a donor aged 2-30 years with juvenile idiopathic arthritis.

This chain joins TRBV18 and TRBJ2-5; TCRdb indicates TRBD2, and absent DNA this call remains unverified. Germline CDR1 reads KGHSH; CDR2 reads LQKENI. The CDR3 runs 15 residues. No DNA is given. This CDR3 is CASSTGGRLQETQYF.

The CDR3 loop reads CASSLLGSYGYTF. The V gene is TRBV18, the J gene TRBJ1-2. Per the germline V gene, CDR1 is KGHSH and CDR2 is LQKENI. CDR3 length equals 13 residues. DNA was not recorded.

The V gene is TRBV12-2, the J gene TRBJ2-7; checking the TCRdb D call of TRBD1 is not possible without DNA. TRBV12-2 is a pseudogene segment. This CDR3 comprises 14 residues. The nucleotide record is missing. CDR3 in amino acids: CASWVGTESYEQYF.

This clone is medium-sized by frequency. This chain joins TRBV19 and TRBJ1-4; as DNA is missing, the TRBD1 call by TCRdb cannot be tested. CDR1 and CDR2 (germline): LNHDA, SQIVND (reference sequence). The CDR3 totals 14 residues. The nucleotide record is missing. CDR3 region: CASSISQEREKLFF.

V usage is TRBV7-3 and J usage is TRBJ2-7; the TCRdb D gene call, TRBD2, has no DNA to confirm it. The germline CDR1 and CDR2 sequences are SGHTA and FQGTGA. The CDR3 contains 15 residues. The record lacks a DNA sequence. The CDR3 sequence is CASSRGPGGRNEQYF.

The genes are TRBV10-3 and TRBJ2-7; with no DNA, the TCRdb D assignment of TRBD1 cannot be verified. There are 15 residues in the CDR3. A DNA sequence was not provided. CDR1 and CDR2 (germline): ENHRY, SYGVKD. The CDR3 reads CAISENPGHEYEQYF.

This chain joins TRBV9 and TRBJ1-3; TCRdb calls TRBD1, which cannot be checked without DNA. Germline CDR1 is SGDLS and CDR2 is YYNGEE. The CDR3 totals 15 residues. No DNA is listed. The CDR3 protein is CASSVLQGAGNTIYF.

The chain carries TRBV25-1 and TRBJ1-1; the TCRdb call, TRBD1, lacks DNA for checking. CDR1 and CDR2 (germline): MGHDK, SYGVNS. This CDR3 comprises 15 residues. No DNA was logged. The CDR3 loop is CASSESGQMNTEAFF.